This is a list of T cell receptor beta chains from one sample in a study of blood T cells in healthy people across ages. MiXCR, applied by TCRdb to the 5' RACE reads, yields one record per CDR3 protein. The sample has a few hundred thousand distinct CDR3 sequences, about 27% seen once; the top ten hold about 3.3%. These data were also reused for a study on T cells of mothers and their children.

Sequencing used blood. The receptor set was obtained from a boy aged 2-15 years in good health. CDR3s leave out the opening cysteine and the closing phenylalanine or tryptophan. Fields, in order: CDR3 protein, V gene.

CDR3 protein: ASRPRGLAKNIQY; V gene: TRBV6-5
CDR3 protein: ATSRDKLAGSLDTQY; V gene: TRBV15
CDR3 protein: ASSELVGRDPTGANYGYT; V gene: TRBV6-1
CDR3 protein: ASSLRWAGQETQY; V gene: TRBV7-9
CDR3 protein: ASSPRVWGETQY; V gene: TRBV5-1
CDR3 protein: ASSRPTAKNVQY; V gene: TRBV12-3/TRBV12-4
CDR3 protein: ASSPPDRNTDTQY; V gene: TRBV12-3/TRBV12-4
CDR3 protein: AWSITDTQY; V gene: TRBV30
CDR3 protein: ASSLAGVSYNEQF; V gene: TRBV5-4
CDR3 protein: ASSPSPYLAGSSYEQY; V gene: TRBV7-2
CDR3 protein: ASITWRGETQY; V gene: TRBV2
CDR3 protein: ASSLRDRIPEAF; V gene: TRBV12-3/TRBV12-4
CDR3 protein: SVAPRQGSYEQY; V gene: TRBV29-1
CDR3 protein: ASSFSLDQPGGEQF; V gene: TRBV27
CDR3 protein: ASSLFAGAEKLF; V gene: TRBV28
CDR3 protein: ASSPGTGELWQETQY; V gene: TRBV10-1